The TCR beta chain described here comes from a study of blood T cell repertoires in COVID-19. Study summary: PBMCs, B-cell-depleted T cells, or T cells provided the cDNA or gDNA that made up the material.

On this clone itself: The junction shows a germline mismatch at one end, possibly a read error.

The Seattle patients, enrolled during active infection, were followed longitudinally. CDR3 size: 13 residues. Per the germline V gene, CDR1 is MNHNS and CDR2 is SASEGT. Original analysis: Estimates of nucleated cell counts were drawn from the amplification of reference gene primers. Generated by immunoSEQ multiplex PCR, the TCRdb table keeps only in-frame clones and is missing some. V and J calls and clone size are as listed in that table; D and trimming were resolved from the DNA. The sample yields 100,000 to 150,000 clones, roughly 72% seen once. This receptor was taken from a man aged 80 or over with COVID-19, enrolled during active disease. This chain links TRBV6-1 with TRBJ1-1, with 8 bases matching TRBD1. The source material was peripheral blood. The CDR3 nucleotides read TGTGCCAGCGGTGACAGGGGCCGCGCTGAAGCTTTCTTT. Translated: CASGDRGRAEAFF.